This T cell receptor beta chain was obtained from a study of PD-1 blockade in classical Hodgkin lymphoma. This table comes from immunoSEQ multiplex PCR, and its TCRdb copy is limited to in-frame clones, with some not included. The sample consists of approximately 44,000 clones, approximately 70% of them appearing once. CDR1 and CDR2 (germline): LNHDA, SQIVND (reference sequence). The V gene lost 6 bases and the J gene lost 5 bases, with 8 bases spanning the gap. This CDR3 has 11 amino acids. The time point: cycle 4 day 1 (C4D1), after 5 to 7 weeks of nivolumab. Each patient experienced a relapse that followed autologous stem cell transplantation, and brentuximab vedotin exposure varied.

This receptor was taken from a human donor with classical Hodgkin lymphoma. The chain recombines TRBV19 with TRBJ2-7; D is unresolved. The source was peripheral blood mononuclear cells (PBMCs), collected before the fourth cycle of nivolumab. The CDR3 coding sequence is TGTGCCAGTAGATTTGGCAACGAGCAGTACTTC. It is translated as CASRFGNEQYF.